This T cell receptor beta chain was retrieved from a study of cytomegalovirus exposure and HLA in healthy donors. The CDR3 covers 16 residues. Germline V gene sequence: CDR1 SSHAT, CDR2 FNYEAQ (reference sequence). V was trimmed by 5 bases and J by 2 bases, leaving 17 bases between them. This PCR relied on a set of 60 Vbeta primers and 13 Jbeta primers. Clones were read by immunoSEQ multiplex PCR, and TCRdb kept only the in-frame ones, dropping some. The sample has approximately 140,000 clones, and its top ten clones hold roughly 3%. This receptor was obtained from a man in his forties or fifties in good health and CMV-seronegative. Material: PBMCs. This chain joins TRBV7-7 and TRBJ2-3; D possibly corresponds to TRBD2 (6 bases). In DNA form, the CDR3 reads TGTGCCAGCAGCCCTCTTGGTGCGGGGAACACAGATACGCAGTATTTT. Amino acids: CASSPLGAGNTDTQYF.